The rows below give T cell receptor beta chains drawn from one sample of a study of shared clonotypes between healthy human individuals. Assay: immunoSEQ multiplex PCR; the TCRdb copy retains only in-frame clones and omits some. The table includes more than 1.2 million clones, 98% detected once. The specimen sequenced was naive CD4+ T cells sorted from blood. Every receptor here comes from a man aged 25-45 years in good health. CDR3s include the opening cysteine and the closing phenylalanine or tryptophan. The order of the fields is D gene, V gene, J gene, clone size, CDR3 DNA, CDR3 protein. A D gene is named only where the DNA matches it firmly. The size field is filled for only some rows; it gives once, few, many or a size class.

D: NA; V: TRBV28; J: TRBJ1-1; size: NA; DNA: TGTGCCAGCAGTTCCCCCGGAGGGAACACTGAAGCTTTCTTT; CDR3: CASSSPGGNTEAFF
D: NA; V: TRBV6-4; J: TRBJ2-5; size: NA; DNA: TGTGCCAGCACCGAACTAGTGTCCCAGTACTTC; CDR3: CASTELVSQYF
D: NA; V: TRBV7-2; J: TRBJ2-1; size: NA; DNA: TGTGCCAGCAGCTTAGGTCTTGTATTTAACAATGAGCAGTTCTTC; CDR3: CASSLGLVFNNEQFF
D: NA; V: TRBV2; J: TRBJ1-1; size: once; DNA: TGTGCCAGCATGAATGAAGTGAACACTGAAGCTTTCTTT; CDR3: CASMNEVNTEAFF
D: TRBD1; V: TRBV4-3; J: TRBJ1-5; size: NA; DNA: TGCGCCAGCACTAGGGACAGAAGTTCCAATCAGCCCCAGCATTTT; CDR3: CASTRDRSSNQPQHF
D: TRBD2; V: TRBV9; J: TRBJ2-1; size: NA; DNA: TGTGCCAGCAGCGTCACTAGCGGGAGGATCTCCTACAATGAGCAGTTCTTC; CDR3: CASSVTSGRISYNEQFF
D: TRBD2; V: TRBV27; J: TRBJ2-7; size: NA; DNA: TGTGCCAGCAGTTTATCTAGCGGGAGGGGCGAGCAGTACTTC; CDR3: CASSLSSGRGEQYF
D: TRBD2; V: TRBV28; J: TRBJ2-3; size: NA; DNA: TGTGCCAGCAGTTTGTGGACTAGCGGGAGTGGAGATACGCAGTATTTT; CDR3: CASSLWTSGSGDTQYF
D: NA; V: TRBV4-3; J: TRBJ2-6; size: NA; DNA: TGCGCCAGCAGCCGCCGGGACCTCTCCCGCTCTGGGGCCAACGTCCTGACTTTC; CDR3: CASSRRDLSRSGANVLTF
D: NA; V: TRBV9; J: TRBJ2-7; size: NA; DNA: TGTGCCAGCAGCGTAGAGCCCAACTACGAGCAGTACTTC; CDR3: CASSVEPNYEQYF
D: NA; V: TRBV5-6; J: TRBJ1-5; size: NA; DNA: TGTGCCAGCAGCCTCGGGGGAGGGTGGATAGGCAATCAGCCCCAGCATTTT; CDR3: CASSLGGGWIGNQPQHF
D: NA; V: TRBV5-1; J: TRBJ2-7; size: NA; DNA: TGCGCCAGCAGCTTGATAGCACCCTACGAGCAGTACTTC; CDR3: CASSLIAPYEQYF
D: TRBD1; V: TRBV6-1; J: TRBJ2-7; size: NA; DNA: TGTGCCAGCACCGTGACAGGGGCCCCCTACGAGCAGTACTTC; CDR3: CASTVTGAPYEQYF
D: TRBD1; V: TRBV9; J: TRBJ2-5; size: NA; DNA: TGTGCCAGCAGCCCCGGGACAGGGGCCCCAGAGACCCAGTACTTC; CDR3: CASSPGTGAPETQYF
D: NA; V: TRBV30; J: TRBJ2-2; size: NA; DNA: TGTGCCTGGAGGGCATTAGCCGGGGAGCTGTTTTTT; CDR3: CAWRALAGELFF
D: TRBD1; V: TRBV28; J: TRBJ1-1; size: NA; DNA: TGTGCCAGCAGCGACAGACAGGGGGCTGAAGCTTTCTTT; CDR3: CASSDRQGAEAFF
D: NA; V: TRBV28; J: TRBJ2-7; size: NA; DNA: TGTGCCAGCAGTTCTCCGGGTGTAGGCGGCTACGAGCAGTACTTC; CDR3: CASSSPGVGGYEQYF